This TCR beta chain comes out of a study of cytomegalovirus exposure and HLA in healthy donors (dated by TCRdb to 2015 to 2018). Context from the whole study: An earlier analysis of some 550 of the donors reported roughly 270 Gb of sequence data and 100 million to 130 million unique TCR beta sequences from 150 million to 200 million T cells. The later analysis used no new phenotypic data to find candidate immune exposures, relying instead on TCR beta sequences and their occurrence across donors. Using immunosequencing, the study profiled T cell repertoires from 666 subjects and related those repertoires to cytomegalovirus serostatus. Along with the approximately 700-subject first cohort, a separate validation cohort of some 130 different subjects was used. Typing coverage varied by locus: roughly 629-640 donors for A, B, C, DRB1 and DQB1; more than 500 for DQA1; about 590 for DPA1; roughly 450 for DPB1. To study patterns of TCR occurrence, a later analysis re-analyzed previously published TCR beta repertoires from several hundred donors and added high-resolution HLA genotyping. To predict cytomegalovirus infection status, the study brought together high-throughput TCR immunosequencing, statistical association of individual TCRs with disease status, and machine learning. Donor age, sex, ethnicity and CMV serostatus were compiled alongside the repertoire data. An early release that covered around 590 HLA-typed donors contained about 290 gigabases of sequencing data and approximately 85 million unique TCR sequences. To decide whether each TCR beta V gene segment behaved as functional or pseudogenic, an earlier analysis of approximately 600 of the donors relied on high-throughput TCR beta sequencing. The study aimed to test whether signatures of past pathogen exposure could be identified by cataloging public T cell receptors. Across approximately 400 genotyped donors of the cohort, an average of roughly 200,000 unique TCR beta nucleotide sequences per donor were sequenced, and around 19% of those sequences were non-productive. Among the roughly 400 genotyped donors, around 81% belonged to the genetic ancestry cluster associated with self-reported Caucasian donors. Roughly five DR-DQ haplotypes were treated as single units for association and clustering because of strong linkage in the cohort. Every repertoire in the discovery cohort had been generated on one and the same sequencing platform. Class I and class II HLA loci were covered by the typing at four-digit resolution. Genome-wide SNP genotypes for about three fifths of the roughly 670 donors were used in a later genetic analysis, which treated that subset as a discovery cohort. Beyond this particular receptor, the publication reports: A further reported finding was that TCR beta sequences accurately predicted the HLA-A and HLA-B alleles for most subjects in the first cohort. Immune exposure information for the cohort was limited to CMV serostatus. Compared with the approximately 710-donor mean, donors in an Asian-associated ancestry cluster had fewer N-insertions in productive TCRs, according to a later genetic analysis. This cohort had only TCR beta chains sequenced, and the lack of alpha or paired-chain data limited which features could be detected. V-gene and J-gene trimming of TCR beta chains was associated with a missense DCLRE1C variant in a later genetic analysis, and the association was replicated in an independent cohort. Linkage disequilibrium might explain the correlated functional status among segregating V segments, but an unknown experimental factor could not be ruled out. The authors suggested that the approach could potentially be generalized to other disease states and immunological phenotypes. In a later analysis, several top co-occurrence clusters were reported to appear linked to parvovirus B19, influenza, CMV and Epstein-Barr virus. The sequencing pipeline was judged likely to have produced a cluster of highly shared sequence variants as a technical artifact. In a later analysis, the rate of TCR association differed among HLA loci, with DRB1 alleles having the most associated TCRs and HLA-C alleles having the fewest. In both the original and validation cohorts, the classifier was reported to diagnose cytomegalovirus status with high specificity and sensitivity. Because HLA typing was unavailable for some donors at each locus, only the typed subset was used in association tests. At a false discovery rate of 0.05, a later analysis linked under 20,000 TCR beta sequences to specific HLA alleles. The 87-base-pair reads could not distinguish some IMGT-functional V segments, including TRBV6-2 and TRBV6-3, so those segments were excluded. A few of the identified cytomegalovirus-associated TCR beta chains were confirmed in vitro to be specific for cytomegalovirus antigens. In a later analysis, most CMV-associated TCR beta chains were found to appear HLA-restricted, with HLA associations seemingly driven largely by CMV exposure. In the study, approximately 160 TCR beta chains were listed as associated with cytomegalovirus. Assigning TCR associations to individual alleles was difficult when HLA alleles, especially DR and DQ, strongly co-occurred. Compared with equally common non-associated chains, HLA-associated TCR beta chains in a later analysis were more clonally expanded and had lower generation probabilities. Because counts were too low, more than 15 rarely observed V segments, including chromosome 9 orphons, were left out of the earlier analysis of about 620 of the donors. The presence/absence analyses assumed that sequencing depth was roughly uniform across donors, and that assumption may not be true. Broadly in line with IMGT annotations, most TCR beta V segments showed up in productive rearrangements about 90% or about 30% of the time in an earlier analysis of about 500 of the donors. Most TCR sequences were seen in very few donors, while some public TCRs were found in many individuals.

The cohort consisted of some 670 healthy bone marrow donors. At the time of sampling, all cohort members were nominally healthy, though unrecorded immune exposures were likely present. The donor was CMV seropositive and was included in the group of about 290 seropositive cohort members. Each donor provided a peripheral blood sample, and peripheral blood mononuclear cells were used for TCR beta sequencing. The Qiagen DNeasy Blood Extraction Kit was used to extract genomic DNA from the blood cell samples. CDR1 MNHEY and CDR2 SVGAGI are derived from the germline V gene. Germline trimming: 2 bases from V, 5 bases from J; junction bases outside gene matches: 3. Including cysteine and phenylalanine, the CDR3 has 15 amino acids. Just CDR3 DNA is preserved here, 45 bases in frame from base 1. This clone was observed a few times. It has no known antigen specificity. It has no much larger one-base neighbor in the sample; base qualities were not kept.

Library prep was done by the immunoSEQ multiplex PCR assay. The multiplex PCR relied on a mix of 60 forward primers for TCR Vbeta segments and 13 reverse primers for TCR Jbeta segments. The CDR3 region of rearranged TCR beta genes was amplified from genomic DNA by a multiplex PCR assay. Amplified TCR beta libraries were sequenced as 87-base-pair reads on the Illumina HiSeq System. From the authors' description of their analysis: Across the 670 or so repertoires, a later analysis counted about 81 million unique TCR beta chains, 9.5 million to 13 million of which were shared by at least two donors. Raw reads were error-corrected and collapsed into unique sequences with a nearest-neighbor algorithm that merged closely related sequences to remove PCR and sequencing errors. Alignment of CDR3 sequences to IMGT reference sequences was used to assign V, D and J gene segments. For a sequence to be retained, a match of at least six nucleotides was required to both a V gene segment and a J gene segment. A rearrangement was called productive if the CDR3 had no stop codons and remained in frame with V and J, and every other rearrangement was called non-productive. Following IMGT convention, CDR3 was defined as the stretch from the second conserved V-encoded cysteine to the conserved J-encoded phenylalanine. The earlier analysis of about 620 of the donors excluded sequences that lacked an unambiguous match to a single V gene segment. An earlier analysis of just under 600 of the donors called V segments functional above 56.7% productive rearrangements and segregating when the between-donor standard deviation exceeded 5%. A statistical classification framework was built for diagnosing cytomegalovirus status from the catalog of TCR beta chain sequences. A later analysis assigned V and J genes by comparing TCR nucleotide sequences with IMGT/GENE-DB human TR gene sequences. In a later analysis, CDR3 sequences and most-parsimonious VDJ recombination scenarios were assigned using the TCRdist pipeline. In a later analysis, every TCR beta chain was defined by the combination of its CDR3 amino acid sequence and its V-gene family, and reads without a unique V-gene family were dropped. To address suspected cross-contamination and a sequencing artifact, a later analysis removed roughly 580 highly shared, low-generation-probability nucleotide sequences. A later analysis calculated a clonal expansion index for each public chain from normalized within-repertoire ranks of inferred template counts. In a later analysis, generation probabilities were computed with a VDJ recombination model fitted to out-of-frame rearrangements, and the resulting probabilities were checked against IGoR. Hypergeometric tests were used in a later analysis to score TCR-TCR, TCR-HLA and TCR-CMV co-occurrence, with a repertoire-size bias correction applied to the TCR pairs. In a later analysis, false discovery rates were estimated by permuting HLA or CMV assignments 20 times. A later analysis grouped co-occurring TCRs with DBSCAN, adding TCRdist sequence similarity when clustering within HLA-allele-positive subsets. For co-occurrence clustering, repertoires with fewer than 30,000 or more than 120,000 public chains were excluded, along with about five repertoires with anomalous nucleotide sharing. TCRdb carries this immuneACCESS record with in-frame sequences only. Its versions omit some clonotypes, under half of them owing to an unresolved V gene in the studies checked, with the rest unexplained. That table is the source of V, J and clone size, and D and trimming were worked out from the DNA. The table for this sample lists roughly 180,000 clones; roughly 80% of them were counted only once. The ten largest clones capture almost 7% of the sample.

Sequences were obtained from PBMCs. The chain was built from TRBV6-5 and TRBJ1-4; the central 9 bases match TRBD1. This clonotype originated in a man aged 30 to 45 in good health and CMV-seropositive. Here is the DNA: TGTGCCAGCAGTTACAGGGACAGGGCCAATGAAAAACTGTTTTTT. It translates to CASSYRDRANEKLFF.